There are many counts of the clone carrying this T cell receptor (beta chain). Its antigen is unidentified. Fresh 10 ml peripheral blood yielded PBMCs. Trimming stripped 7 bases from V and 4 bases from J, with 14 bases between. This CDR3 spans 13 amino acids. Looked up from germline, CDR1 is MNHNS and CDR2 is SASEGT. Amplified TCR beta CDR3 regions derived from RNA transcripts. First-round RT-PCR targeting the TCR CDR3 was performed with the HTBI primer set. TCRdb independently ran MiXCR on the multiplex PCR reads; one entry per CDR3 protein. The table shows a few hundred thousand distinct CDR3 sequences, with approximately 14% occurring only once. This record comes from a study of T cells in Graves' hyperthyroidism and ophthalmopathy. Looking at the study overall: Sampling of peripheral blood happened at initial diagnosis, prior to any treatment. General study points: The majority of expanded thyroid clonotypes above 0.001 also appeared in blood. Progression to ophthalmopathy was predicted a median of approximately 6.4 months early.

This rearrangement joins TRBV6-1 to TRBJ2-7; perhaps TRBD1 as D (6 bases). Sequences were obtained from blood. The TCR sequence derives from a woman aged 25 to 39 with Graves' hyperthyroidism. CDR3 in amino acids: CASKPGHTYEQYF. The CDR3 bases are TGTGCCAGCAAACCGGGACACACGTACGAGCAGTACTTC.